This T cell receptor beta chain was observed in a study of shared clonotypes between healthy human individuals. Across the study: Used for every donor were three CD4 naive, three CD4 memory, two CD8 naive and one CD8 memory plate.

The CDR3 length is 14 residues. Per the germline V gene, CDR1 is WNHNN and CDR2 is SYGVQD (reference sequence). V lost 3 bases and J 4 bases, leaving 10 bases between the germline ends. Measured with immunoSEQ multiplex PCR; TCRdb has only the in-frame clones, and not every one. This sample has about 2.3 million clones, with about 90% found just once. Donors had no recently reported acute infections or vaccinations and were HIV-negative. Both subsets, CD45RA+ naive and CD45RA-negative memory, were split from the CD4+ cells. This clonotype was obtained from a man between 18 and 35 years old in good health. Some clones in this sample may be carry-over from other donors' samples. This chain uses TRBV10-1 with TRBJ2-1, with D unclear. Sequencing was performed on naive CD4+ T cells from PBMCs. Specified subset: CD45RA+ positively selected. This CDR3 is CASSELFRYNEQFF. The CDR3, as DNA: TGCGCCAGCAGTGAACTATTCCGATACAATGAGCAGTTCTTC.